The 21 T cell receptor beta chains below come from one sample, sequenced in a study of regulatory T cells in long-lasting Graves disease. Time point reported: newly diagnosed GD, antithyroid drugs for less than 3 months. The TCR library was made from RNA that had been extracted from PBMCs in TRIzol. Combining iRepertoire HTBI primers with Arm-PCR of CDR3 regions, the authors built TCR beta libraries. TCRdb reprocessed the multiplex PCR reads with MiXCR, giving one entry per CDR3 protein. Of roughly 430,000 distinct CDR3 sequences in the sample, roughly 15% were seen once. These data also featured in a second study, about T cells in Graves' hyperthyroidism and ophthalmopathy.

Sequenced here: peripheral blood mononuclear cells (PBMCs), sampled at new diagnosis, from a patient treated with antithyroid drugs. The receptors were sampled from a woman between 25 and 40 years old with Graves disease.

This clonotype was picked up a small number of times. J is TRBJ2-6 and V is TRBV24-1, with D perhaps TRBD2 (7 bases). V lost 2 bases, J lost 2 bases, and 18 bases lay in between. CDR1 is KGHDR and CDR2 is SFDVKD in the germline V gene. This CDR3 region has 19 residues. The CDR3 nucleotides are TGTGCCACCAGTGATTATCGGGGGGCTATATCGCCTGGGGCCAACGTCCTGACTTTC. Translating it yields CATSDYRGAISPGANVLTF.

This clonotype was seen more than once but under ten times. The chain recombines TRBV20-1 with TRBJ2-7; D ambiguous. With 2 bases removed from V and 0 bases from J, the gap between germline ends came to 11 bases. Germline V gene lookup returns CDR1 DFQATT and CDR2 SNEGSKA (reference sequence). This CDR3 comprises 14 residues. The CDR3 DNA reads TGCAGTGCTAGATATCCTGAGAGCTCCTACGAGCAGTACTTC. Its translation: CSARYPESSYEQYF.

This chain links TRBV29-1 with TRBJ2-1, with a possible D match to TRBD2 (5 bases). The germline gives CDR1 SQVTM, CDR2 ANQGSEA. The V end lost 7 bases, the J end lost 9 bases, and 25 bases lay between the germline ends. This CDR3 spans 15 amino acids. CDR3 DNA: TGCAGCGGCACACCCGCCGCTCAGGCGGCGGGTGAGCAGTTCTTC. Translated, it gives CSGTPAAQAAGEQFF.

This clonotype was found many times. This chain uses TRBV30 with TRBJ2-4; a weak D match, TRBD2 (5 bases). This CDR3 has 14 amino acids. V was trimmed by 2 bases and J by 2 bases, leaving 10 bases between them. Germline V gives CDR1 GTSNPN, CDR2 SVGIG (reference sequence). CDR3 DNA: TGTGCCTGGAGTAGGGAGACTACCAAAAACATTCAGTACTTC. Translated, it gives CAWSRETTKNIQYF.

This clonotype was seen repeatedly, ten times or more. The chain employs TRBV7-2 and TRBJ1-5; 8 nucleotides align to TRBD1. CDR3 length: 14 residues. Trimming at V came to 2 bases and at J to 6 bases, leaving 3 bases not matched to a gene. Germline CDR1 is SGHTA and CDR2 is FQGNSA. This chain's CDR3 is CASSLRTGSQPQHF. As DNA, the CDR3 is TGTGCCAGCAGCTTACGGACAGGGAGTCAGCCCCAGCATTTT.

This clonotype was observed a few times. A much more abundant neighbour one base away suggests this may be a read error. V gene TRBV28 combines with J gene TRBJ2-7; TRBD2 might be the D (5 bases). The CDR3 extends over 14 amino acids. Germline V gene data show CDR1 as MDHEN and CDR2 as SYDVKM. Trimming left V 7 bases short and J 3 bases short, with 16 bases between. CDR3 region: CASTLLVGNYEQYF. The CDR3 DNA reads TGTGCCAGCACCCTACTAGTGGGGAACTACGAGCAGTACTTC.

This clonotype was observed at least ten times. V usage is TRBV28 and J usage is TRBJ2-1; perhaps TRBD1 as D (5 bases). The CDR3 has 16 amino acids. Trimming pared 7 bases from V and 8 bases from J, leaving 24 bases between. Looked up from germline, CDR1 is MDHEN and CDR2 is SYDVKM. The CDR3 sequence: CASINPRQIVSDEQFF. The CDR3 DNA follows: TGTGCCAGCATCAACCCCCGACAGATTGTAAGCGATGAGCAGTTCTTC.

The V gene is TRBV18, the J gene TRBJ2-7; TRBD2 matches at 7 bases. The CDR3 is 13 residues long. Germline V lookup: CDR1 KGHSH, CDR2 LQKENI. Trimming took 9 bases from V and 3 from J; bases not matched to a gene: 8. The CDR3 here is CASTAGGSYEQYF. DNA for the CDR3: TGTGCCAGTACCGCCGGGGGGAGCTACGAGCAGTACTTC.

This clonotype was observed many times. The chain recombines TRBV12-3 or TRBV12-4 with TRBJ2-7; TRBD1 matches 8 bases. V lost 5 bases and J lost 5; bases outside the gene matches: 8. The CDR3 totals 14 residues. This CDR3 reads CASSRGQGRNEQYF. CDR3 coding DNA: TGTGCCAGCAGTCGCGGACAGGGTCGGAACGAGCAGTACTTC.

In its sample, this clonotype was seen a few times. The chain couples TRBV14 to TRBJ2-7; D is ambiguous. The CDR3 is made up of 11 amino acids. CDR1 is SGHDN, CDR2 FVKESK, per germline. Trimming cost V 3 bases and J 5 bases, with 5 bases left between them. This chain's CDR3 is CASSHVHEQYF. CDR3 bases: TGTGCCAGCAGCCACGTCCACGAGCAGTACTTC.

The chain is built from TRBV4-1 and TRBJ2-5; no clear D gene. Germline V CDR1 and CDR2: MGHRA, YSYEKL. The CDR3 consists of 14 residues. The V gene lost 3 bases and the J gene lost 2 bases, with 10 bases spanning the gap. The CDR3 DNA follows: TGCGCCAGCAGCCACCCGGGCTTACAAGAGACCCAGTACTTC. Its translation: CASSHPGLQETQYF.

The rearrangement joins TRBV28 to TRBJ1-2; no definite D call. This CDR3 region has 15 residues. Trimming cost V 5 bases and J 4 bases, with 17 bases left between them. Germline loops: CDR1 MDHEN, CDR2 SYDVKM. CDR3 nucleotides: TGTGCCAGCAGTACCACAGACATTCCCCTCTATGGCTACACCTTC. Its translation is CASSTTDIPLYGYTF.

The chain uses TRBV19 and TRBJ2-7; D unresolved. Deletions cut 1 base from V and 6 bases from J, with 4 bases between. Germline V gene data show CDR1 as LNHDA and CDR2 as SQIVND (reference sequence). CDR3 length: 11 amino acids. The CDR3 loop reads CASSIGGEQYF. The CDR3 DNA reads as TGTGCCAGTAGTATAGGCGGCGAGCAGTACTTC.

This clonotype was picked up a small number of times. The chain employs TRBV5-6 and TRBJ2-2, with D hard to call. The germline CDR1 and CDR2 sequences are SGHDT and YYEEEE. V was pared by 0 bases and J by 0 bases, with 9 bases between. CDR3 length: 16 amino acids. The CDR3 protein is CASSLGRNPNTGELFF. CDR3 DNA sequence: TGTGCCAGCAGCTTGGGGCGTAACCCGAACACCGGGGAGCTGTTTTTT.

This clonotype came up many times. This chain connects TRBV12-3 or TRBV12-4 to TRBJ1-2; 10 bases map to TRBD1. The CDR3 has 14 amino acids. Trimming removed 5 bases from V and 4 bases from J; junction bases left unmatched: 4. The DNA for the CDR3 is TGTGCCAGCAGTAGACAGGGGGCGGGCTATGGCTACACCTTC. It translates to CASSRQGAGYGYTF.

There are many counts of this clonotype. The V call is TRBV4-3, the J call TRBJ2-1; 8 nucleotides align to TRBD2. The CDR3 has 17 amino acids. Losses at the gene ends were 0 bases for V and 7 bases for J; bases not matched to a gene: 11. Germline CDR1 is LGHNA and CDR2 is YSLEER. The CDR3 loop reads CASSQDLGTRRRNEQFF. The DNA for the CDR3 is TGCGCCAGCAGCCAAGATCTGGGGACTAGGAGAAGGAATGAGCAGTTCTTC.

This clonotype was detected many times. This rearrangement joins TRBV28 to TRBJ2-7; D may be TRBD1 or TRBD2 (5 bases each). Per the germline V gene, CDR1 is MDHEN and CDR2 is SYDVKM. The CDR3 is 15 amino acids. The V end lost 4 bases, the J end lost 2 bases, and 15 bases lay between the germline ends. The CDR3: CASSYIVWGTYEQYF. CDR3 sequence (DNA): TGTGCCAGCAGTTACATTGTTTGGGGGACCTACGAGCAGTACTTC.

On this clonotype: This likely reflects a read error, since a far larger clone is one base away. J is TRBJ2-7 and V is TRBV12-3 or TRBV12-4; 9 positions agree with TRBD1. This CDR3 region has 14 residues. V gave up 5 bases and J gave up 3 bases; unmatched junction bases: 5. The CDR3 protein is CASSPWTGDYEQYF. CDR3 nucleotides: TGTGCCAGCAGTCCCTGGACAGGGGACTACGAGCAGTACTTC.

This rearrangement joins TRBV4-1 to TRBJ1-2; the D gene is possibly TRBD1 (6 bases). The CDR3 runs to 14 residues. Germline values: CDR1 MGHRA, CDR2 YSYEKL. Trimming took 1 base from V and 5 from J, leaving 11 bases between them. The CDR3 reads CASSQGRGAYGYTF. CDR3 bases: TGCGCCAGCAGCCAAGGGAGGGGGGCGTATGGCTACACCTTC.

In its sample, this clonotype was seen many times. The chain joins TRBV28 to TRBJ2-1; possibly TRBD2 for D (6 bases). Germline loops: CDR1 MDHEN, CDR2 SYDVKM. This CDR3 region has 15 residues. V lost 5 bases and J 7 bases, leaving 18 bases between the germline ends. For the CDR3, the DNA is TGTGCCAGCAGTATCTTGGCGGCTAGCGAGAATGAGCAGTTCTTC. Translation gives CASSILAASENEQFF.

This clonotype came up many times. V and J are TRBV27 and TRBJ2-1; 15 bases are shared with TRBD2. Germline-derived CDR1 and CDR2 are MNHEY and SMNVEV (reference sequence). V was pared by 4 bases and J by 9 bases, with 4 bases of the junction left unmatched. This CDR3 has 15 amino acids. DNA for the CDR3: TGTGCCAGCAGTTCCGGGACTAGCGGGAGGAGTGAGCAGTTCTTC. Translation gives CASSSGTSGRSEQFF.